Here is one T cell receptor (beta chain) with its context. Antigen: not known. Germline CDR1 is MDHEN and CDR2 is SYDVKM. The CDR3 is 15 residues long. V shed 2 bases, J shed 3 bases, and the junction held 4 bases outside the gene matches. The data originate from a study of Ad26.COV2.S vaccination and SARS-CoV-2 variants. Study-level information: Doses of Ad26.COV2.S were injected into muscle once or twice, 56 days apart.

Notes on the study in general: It was found that vaccine and placebo recipients had similar non-spike TCR breadth. Using TCR breadth and depth analyses may have led to underestimated total T cell responses.

Treatment denoted: 15 to 20 received Ad26.COV2.S at low or high dose, single or two shots; several received placebo; per-sample allocation not given. Sampling was performed 63 days after the first vaccine or placebo injection. Aged 18-55 years, donor was enrolled in Boston in 2020. Assay: immunoSEQ multiplex PCR; the TCRdb copy retains only in-frame clones and omits some. The sample holds about 450,000 clones; nearly 90% are singletons and the top ten take about 2.5%. This clonotype originated in a person aged 18-60 years who received the Ad26.COV2.S COVID-19 vaccine or a placebo. Sequenced here: peripheral blood, sampled in a trial of Ad26.COV2.S vaccine versus placebo. This sequence joins TRBV28 and TRBJ2-1; 7 positions agree with TRBD2. CDR3 sequence: CASSLGGGGYNEQFF. The CDR3 region has the DNA TGTGCCAGCAGTTTAGGTGGGGGGGGCTACAATGAGCAGTTCTTC.